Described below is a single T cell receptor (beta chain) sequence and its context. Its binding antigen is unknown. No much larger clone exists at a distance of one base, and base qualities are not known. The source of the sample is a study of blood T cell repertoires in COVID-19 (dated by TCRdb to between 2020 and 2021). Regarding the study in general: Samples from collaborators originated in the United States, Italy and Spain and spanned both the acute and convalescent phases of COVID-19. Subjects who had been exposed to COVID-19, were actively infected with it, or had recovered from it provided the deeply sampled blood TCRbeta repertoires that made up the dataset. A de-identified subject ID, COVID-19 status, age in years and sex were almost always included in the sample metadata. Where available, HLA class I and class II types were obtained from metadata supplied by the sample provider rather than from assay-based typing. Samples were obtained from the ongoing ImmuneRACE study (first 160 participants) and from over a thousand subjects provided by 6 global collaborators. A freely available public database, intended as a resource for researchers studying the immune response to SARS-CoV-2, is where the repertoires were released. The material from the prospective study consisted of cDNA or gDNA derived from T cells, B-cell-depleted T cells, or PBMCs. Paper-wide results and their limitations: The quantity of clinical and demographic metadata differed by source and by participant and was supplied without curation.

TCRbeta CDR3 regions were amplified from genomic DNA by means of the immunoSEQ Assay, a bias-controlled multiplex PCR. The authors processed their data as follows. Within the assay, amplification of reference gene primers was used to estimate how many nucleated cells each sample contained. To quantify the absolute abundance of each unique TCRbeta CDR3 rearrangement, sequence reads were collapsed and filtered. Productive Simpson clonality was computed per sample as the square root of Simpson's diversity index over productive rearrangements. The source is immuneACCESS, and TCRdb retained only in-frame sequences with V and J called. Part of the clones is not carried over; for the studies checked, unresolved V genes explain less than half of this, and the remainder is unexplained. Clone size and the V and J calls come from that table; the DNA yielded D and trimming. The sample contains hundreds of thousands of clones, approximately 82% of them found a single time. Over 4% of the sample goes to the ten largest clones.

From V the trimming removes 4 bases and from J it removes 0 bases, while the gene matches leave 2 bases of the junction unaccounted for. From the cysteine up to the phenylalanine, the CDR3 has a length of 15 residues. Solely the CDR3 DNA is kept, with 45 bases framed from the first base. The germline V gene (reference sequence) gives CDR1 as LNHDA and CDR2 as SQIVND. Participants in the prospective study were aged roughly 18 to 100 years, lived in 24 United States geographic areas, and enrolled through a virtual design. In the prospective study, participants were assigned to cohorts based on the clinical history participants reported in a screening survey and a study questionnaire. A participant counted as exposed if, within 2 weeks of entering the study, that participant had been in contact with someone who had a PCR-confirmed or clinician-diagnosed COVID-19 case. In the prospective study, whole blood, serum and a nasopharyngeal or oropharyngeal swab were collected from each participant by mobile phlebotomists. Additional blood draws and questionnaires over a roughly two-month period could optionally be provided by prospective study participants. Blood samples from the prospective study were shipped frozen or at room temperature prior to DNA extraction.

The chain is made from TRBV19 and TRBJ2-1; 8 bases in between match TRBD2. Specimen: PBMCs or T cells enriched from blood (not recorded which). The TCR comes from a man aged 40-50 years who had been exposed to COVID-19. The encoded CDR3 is CASSSLAGSYNEQFF. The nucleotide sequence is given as TGTGCCAGTAGTAGTCTAGCGGGCTCCTACAATGAGCAGTTCTTC.